The subject of this entry is one T cell receptor (beta chain). The V and J ends lost 7 bases and 3 bases respectively, with 12 bases between them. Germline V lookup: CDR1 SQVTM, CDR2 ANQGSEA. The CDR3 has 12 amino acids. This record comes from a study of blood T cell repertoires in COVID-19. Study-level information: Spain, Italy and the United States supplied samples that represented acute and convalescent COVID-19. Sources were T cells, B-cell-depleted T cells, or PBMCs; the material itself was cDNA or gDNA.

Methods used by the authors: It was from reference gene primer amplification that nucleated cell counts were estimated. The assay was immunoSEQ multiplex PCR, and TCRdb's table has in-frame clones only and misses some. V and J calls and clone size come straight from that table; D and trimming were deduced from the DNA. The data hold under 70,000 clones, with under 80% observed a single time. The sequence was obtained from a man aged 60 to 69 with acute or convalescent COVID-19. This rearrangement joins TRBV29-1 to TRBJ1-2, with D maybe TRBD1 (5 bases). Material for sequencing was peripheral blood. The CDR3 sequence: CSGNRLDYGYTF. CDR3 nucleotide sequence: TGCAGCGGCAACAGGCTAGACTATGGCTACACCTTC.